This entry describes one TCR beta chain. Profiling relied on immunoSEQ multiplex PCR, and the TCRdb table lists in-frame clones only, not all of them. This table has 400,000 to 450,000 clones, around 90% appearing once. The data derive from a study of blood T cell repertoires in COVID-19. Per the germline V gene, CDR1 is SGHVS and CDR2 is FQNEAQ. The CDR3 runs 12 residues. Deletions cut 5 bases from V and 9 bases from J, with 11 bases between. Sequenced input: PBMCs or T cells enriched from blood (not recorded which). This clonotype originated in a man in his late teens or twenties who had recovered from COVID-19. This chain uses TRBV7-8 with TRBJ2-1; maybe TRBD2 (6 bases). CDR3 bases: TGTGCCAGCAGCCCTGTGCGGGGTGAGCAGTTCTTC. Residues: CASSPVRGEQFF.